Described below is a single T cell receptor (beta chain) sequence and its context. What it binds is unknown. The data were produced by immunoSEQ multiplex PCR, yet TCRdb's version contains in-frame clones alone and is incomplete. The repertoire includes some 2,300 clones, about 73% of them detected once, and about 9% sits in the top ten. The sample belongs to a study of immune cell composition in non-small cell lung cancer. Germline loops: CDR1 LNHDA, CDR2 SQIVND (reference sequence). The length of the CDR3 is 13 residues. Germline trimming cut 9 bases from V and 1 base from J; bases unmatched to any gene: 2. Findings and caveats of the study: Squamous carcinomas (roughly 80%) more often had tumour-associated clones >0.5% than adenocarcinomas (33%). Tumour TCR-beta clonality showed no significant link to smoking pack-years. Top 10 clone scores and clonality were higher in squamous than adenocarcinoma.

The rearrangement links TRBV19 to TRBJ2-3, with 9 positions matching TRBD1. The sequenced sample consisted of lung tumor tissue. This receptor was obtained from a human donor with non-small cell lung cancer. The CDR3: CASRDRGTDTQYF. CDR3 sequence (DNA): TGTGCCAGCCGGGACAGGGGCACAGATACGCAGTATTTT. Full variable domain (missing parts from reference TRBV19 and TRBJ2-3): DGGITQSPKYLFRKEGQNVTLSCEQNLNHDAMYWYRQDPGQGLRLIYYSQIVNDFQKGDIAEGYSVSREKKESFPLTVTSAQKNPTAFYLCASRDRGTDTQYFGPGTRLTVL.